This T cell receptor beta chain was documented in a study of T cell changes during pregnancy in multiple sclerosis. The data were produced by immunoSEQ multiplex PCR, yet TCRdb's version contains in-frame clones alone and is incomplete. This table has 100,000 to 130,000 clones, 85% to 95% appearing once. The J segment lost 6 bases and the V segment lost 5 bases, leaving 14 bases of the junction unmatched. Germline V gene data show CDR1 as SGHRS and CDR2 as YFSETQ. The CDR3 extends over 16 amino acids. This chain uses TRBV5-1 with TRBJ1-1; 9 bases map to TRBD1. The sequence was collected from a female donor in good health, enrolled as a control in a pregnancy study. The source was peripheral blood, collected in the third trimester of pregnancy. CDR3 nucleotide sequence: TGCGCCAGCAGGTTCCGGGACAGGGATGATAAATCTGAAGCTTTCTTT. Protein: CASRFRDRDDKSEAFF.